The clone carrying this T cell receptor beta chain has a handful of counts. Its antigen is unidentified. The sample comes from a study of human T cells and chemical hapten exposure. Findings and limits, study-wide: Sensitizing to DPC left TCRs with a frequency above 1 in 1000 unaltered.

Separate cDNA molecules received unique molecular identifiers, which the library attached to them. One entry per CDR3 protein, called by TCRdb with MiXCR from the 5' RACE reads. The data hold 130,000 or so distinct CDR3 sequences, with about 4% observed a single time. Germline V gene lookup returns CDR1 LNHNV and CDR2 YYDKDF (reference sequence). Between the trimmed V and J ends, which lost 2 bases and 0 bases, there was a span of 11 bases. This CDR3 is 15 amino acids long. Unfractionated whole blood served as the source for total RNA extraction. The V call is TRBV15, the J call TRBJ2-7; D could derive from TRBD1 or TRBD2 (5 bases each). This sequence originates from a female donor in good health. The CDR3 region is CATSRLAGTSYEQYF. The CDR3 DNA reads TGTGCCACCAGCAGATTAGCCGGGACCTCCTACGAGCAGTACTTC.